What follows are 22 T cell receptor beta chains derived from one specimen sequenced in a study of shared clonotypes between healthy human individuals. Produced via immunoSEQ multiplex PCR; TCRdb's table is partial and in-frame only. The sample holds around 1.1 million clones, 78% seen once. The sequencing sample was made of memory CD4+ T cells from PBMCs. Subset: CD45RA-negative fraction. These receptors all come from a young man in good health. Some clones in this sample may be carry-over from other donors' samples.

In regard to this clone: Other DNA sequences in the same sample also yield this CDR3. The chain has TRBV18 and TRBJ2-5; D assignment may be TRBD1 or TRBD2 (5 bases each). V dropped 3 bases and J dropped 4 bases, with 12 bases sitting between them. Germline V gives CDR1 KGHSH, CDR2 LQKENI. The CDR3 is 14 amino acids. This CDR3 is CASSPGAGRETQYF. CDR3 sequence (DNA): TGTGCCAGCTCACCTGGGGCAGGGAGAGAGACCCAGTACTTC.

In the case of this clone: A much larger clonotype is one base distant, so this may be a read error. The V gene is TRBV10-3, the J gene TRBJ2-5, with a possible D match to TRBD2 (5 bases). V lost 4 bases and J 4 bases, leaving 10 bases between the germline ends. The CDR3 totals 13 residues. Germline V gives CDR1 ENHRY, CDR2 SYGVKD. The CDR3 reads CAISGNGVETQYF. The DNA of the CDR3 is TGTGCCATCAGTGGGAACGGGGTAGAGACCCAGTACTTC.

The V and J genes are TRBV28 and TRBJ2-3; a weak D match, TRBD2 (6 bases). Looked up from germline, CDR1 is MDHEN and CDR2 is SYDVKM. V gave up 6 bases and J gave up 0 bases, with 7 bases separating them. CDR3 length: 13 residues. DNA of the CDR3: TGTGCCAGCAGGGGAGGCAGCACAGATACGCAGTATTTT. Amino acids: CASRGGSTDTQYF. The full variable domain, in which reference TRBV28 and TRBJ2-3 provide the parts outside the CDR3, is DVKVTQSSRYLVKRTGEKVFLECVQDMDHENMFWYRQDPGLGLRLIYFSYDVKMKEKGDIPEGYSVSREKKERFSLILESASTNQTSMYLCASRGGSTDTQYFGPGTRLTVL.

This chain connects TRBV28 to TRBJ2-1, with D hard to call. V shed 7 bases and J shed 4 bases, with 5 bases lying between them. Germline values: CDR1 MDHEN, CDR2 SYDVKM. This CDR3 has 11 residues. The DNA for the CDR3 is TGTGCCAGCAAGGGATACAATGAGCAGTTCTTC. Translated, it gives CASKGYNEQFF.

At least ten counts were recorded for this clone. Here the CDR3 reads CASSTPWGLGDTDTQYF. The CDR3 nucleotides read TGTGCCAGCAGTACCCCTTGGGGTCTGGGGGACACAGATACGCAGTATTTT. This chain uses TRBV28 with TRBJ2-3; the D call may be TRBD1 or TRBD2 (5 bases each). V gave up 5 bases and J gave up 2 bases, with 20 bases separating them. Germline V gene data show CDR1 as MDHEN and CDR2 as SYDVKM. This CDR3 has 17 residues.

The chain carries TRBV29-1 and TRBJ2-5; perhaps TRBD2 as D (6 bases). CDR1 SQVTM and CDR2 ANQGSEA come from the germline V gene. The CDR3 is made up of 14 amino acids. The V and J ends lost 5 bases and 1 base respectively, with 14 bases between them. The CDR3 DNA reads as TGCAGCGTTTCCCTCGGGAGCGTCCAAGAGACCCAGTACTTC. Amino acids: CSVSLGSVQETQYF.

The rearrangement uses TRBV9 and TRBJ1-3; TRBD1 agrees at 8 bases. The CDR3 totals 15 residues. V lost 3 bases, J lost 4 bases, and 6 bases stayed unmatched. Germline-derived CDR1 and CDR2 are SGDLS and YYNGEE. CDR3 sequence (DNA): TGTGCCAGCAGCGCCCGGACAGGGTTGGGAAACACCATATATTTT. Translation gives CASSARTGLGNTIYF.

In the case of this clone: Other DNA sequences within the sample encode an identical CDR3. The CDR3 region has the DNA TGTGCCAGCAGCCAAGTGGGAGGGGCAGGAAATGAGCAGTTCTTC. Residues: CASSQVGGAGNEQFF. This rearrangement joins TRBV4-2 to TRBJ2-1; 7 nucleotides agree with TRBD2. The germline gives CDR1 LGHNA, CDR2 YNFKEQ. Germline trimming cut 1 base from V and 7 bases from J; bases unmatched to any gene: 7. The CDR3 runs to 15 residues.

This clone was recorded at least ten times. This chain connects TRBV29-1 to TRBJ2-3, with D tentatively TRBD1 or TRBD2 (6 bases each). Trimming left V 6 bases short and J 6 bases short, with 19 bases between. The length of the CDR3 is 14 residues. The V gene's germline CDR1 is SQVTM and CDR2 ANQGSEA. CDR3 bases: TGCAGCGTCCAAGGGGGGTCAGGGGTCGATACGCAGTATTTT. This codes for CSVQGGSGVDTQYF.

This rearrangement joins TRBV5-6 to TRBJ2-3; no clear D. V lost 0 bases to trimming and J lost 7 bases, with 6 bases between them. Germline lookup yields CDR1 SGHDT and CDR2 YYEEEE. The CDR3 is made up of 12 amino acids. DNA for the CDR3: TGTGCCAGCAGCTTGGGTGGCTATACGCAGTATTTT. It is translated as CASSLGGYTQYF.

This chain links TRBV27 with TRBJ2-7, with 8 bases fitting TRBD2. Germline V lookup: CDR1 MNHEY, CDR2 SMNVEV (reference sequence). This CDR3 is 20 amino acids long. V lost 5 bases to trimming and J lost 2 bases; unmatched junction nucleotides: 23. Here the CDR3 reads CASSPSPLKGGGRIPYEQYF. The CDR3 nucleotides read TGTGCCAGCAGTCCGTCCCCCCTCAAGGGGGGCGGGAGGATCCCCTACGAGCAGTACTTC.

Worth noting for this clone: Other nucleotide sequences in the sample specify the same CDR3. The gene calls are TRBV19 and TRBJ1-2; D is uncertain. The germline V gene has CDR1 LNHDA and CDR2 SQIVND (reference sequence). The CDR3 is made up of 11 amino acids. V shed 4 bases and J shed 4 bases, with 4 bases lying between them. The DNA of the CDR3 is TGTGCCAGTAGTAATCGCTATGGCTACACCTTC. Protein: CASSNRYGYTF.

The rearrangement uses TRBV5-1 and TRBJ1-3, with D maybe TRBD1 (5 bases). Between the trimmed V and J ends, which lost 1 base and 2 bases, there was a span of 13 bases. CDR1 and CDR2 (germline): SGHRS, YFSETQ. The CDR3 has 16 amino acids. The DNA for the CDR3 is TGCGCCAGCAGCTTGCCCAGCGGGACCGCTGGAAACACCATATATTTT. As protein: CASSLPSGTAGNTIYF. The full variable domain, in which reference TRBV5-1 and TRBJ1-3 provide the parts outside the CDR3, is KAGVTQTPRYLIKTRGQQVTLSCSPISGHRSVSWYQQTPGQGLQFLFEYFSETQRNKGNFPGRFSGRQFSNSRSEMNVSTLELGDSALYLCASSLPSGTAGNTIYFGEGSWLTVV.

CDR3: CASKQRSLDTEAFF. CDR3 DNA sequence: TGTGCCAGCAAACAACGGTCTCTGGACACTGAAGCTTTCTTT. This chain uses TRBV6-5 with TRBJ1-1; D is unclear. CDR3 length equals 14 residues. Germline-derived CDR1 and CDR2 are MNHEY and SVGAGI. Deletions cut 7 bases from V and 3 bases from J, with 15 bases between.

This chain links TRBV5-1 with TRBJ1-4; D is undetermined. This CDR3 contains 14 residues. Germline V lookup: CDR1 SGHRS, CDR2 YFSETQ. Between the trimmed V and J ends, which lost 3 bases and 6 bases, there was a span of 12 bases. This CDR3 is CASSSWGRDEKLFF. CDR3 bases: TGCGCCAGCAGCTCATGGGGAAGGGATGAAAAACTGTTTTTT.

CDR3 bases: TGTGCCAGCACCTTCTCTAGCTCCCAGGGGTCGGCGTACAATGAGCAGTTCTTC. It yields the protein CASTFSSSQGSAYNEQFF. The chain is built from TRBV7-2 and TRBJ2-1; D might be TRBD1 (6 bases). This CDR3 region has 18 residues. Looked up from germline, CDR1 is SGHTA and CDR2 is FQGNSA. V was trimmed by 7 bases and J by 4 bases, leaving 26 bases between them.

The chain is built from TRBV5-1 and TRBJ2-7; 8 positions agree with TRBD2. CDR3 length: 14 residues. J lost 1 base, V lost 5 bases, and 5 bases had no gene match. CDR1 and CDR2 (germline): SGHRS, YFSETQ. The DNA for the CDR3 is TGCGCCAGCAGGACTAGCGTGCCGTCCTACGAGCAGTACTTC. The encoded protein is CASRTSVPSYEQYF. Full variable domain (remainder filled in from reference TRBV5-1 and TRBJ2-7): KAGVTQTPRYLIKTRGQQVTLSCSPISGHRSVSWYQQTPGQGLQFLFEYFSETQRNKGNFPGRFSGRQFSNSRSEMNVSTLELGDSALYLCASRTSVPSYEQYFGPGTRLTVT.

CDR3 protein: CASSRGEPSSGNTIYF. In DNA form, the CDR3 reads TGCGCCAGCAGCCGGGGAGAGCCCAGCTCTGGAAACACCATATATTTT. This chain uses TRBV5-1 with TRBJ1-3; D remains unclear. Looked up from germline, CDR1 is SGHRS and CDR2 is YFSETQ. The CDR3 is 16 residues long. The V and J ends lost 4 bases and 0 bases respectively, with 14 bases between them. The full variable domain, with the rest looked up from reference TRBV5-1 and TRBJ1-3, is KAGVTQTPRYLIKTRGQQVTLSCSPISGHRSVSWYQQTPGQGLQFLFEYFSETQRNKGNFPGRFSGRQFSNSRSEMNVSTLELGDSALYLCASSRGEPSSGNTIYFGEGSWLTVV.

This chain uses TRBV9 with TRBJ2-1, with D tentatively TRBD2 (6 bases). The CDR3 has 15 amino acids. V lost 2 bases, J lost 2 bases, and 11 bases lay in between. The germline CDR1 and CDR2 sequences are SGDLS and YYNGEE. Written as DNA, the CDR3 is TGTGCCAGCAGCGTCAGACTAGGCCCCTACAATGAGCAGTTCTTC. This codes for CASSVRLGPYNEQFF.

This clone was picked up a small number of times. The V call is TRBV5-4, the J call TRBJ2-1; the D gene is possibly TRBD1 (6 bases). The germline V gene has CDR1 SGHNT and CDR2 YYREEE (reference sequence). The CDR3 runs 15 residues. V lost 0 bases to trimming and J lost 7 bases, with 14 bases between them. The CDR3 bases are TGTGCCAGCAGCTTGGGGGCAGGGGAAGGGAATGAGCAGTTCTTC. Translating gives CASSLGAGEGNEQFF.

The chain uses TRBV7-9 and TRBJ2-1, with D possibly matching TRBD2 (6 bases). CDR1 SEHNR and CDR2 FQNEAQ come from the germline V gene (reference sequence). V was cut by 0 bases and J by 10 bases, with 10 bases left in between. The length of the CDR3 is 13 residues. Here the CDR3 reads CASSLAGGSEQFF. Written as DNA, the CDR3 is TGTGCCAGCAGCTTAGCGGGAGGAAGCGAGCAGTTCTTC.

The V call is TRBV2, the J call TRBJ1-1, with 8 bases aligning to TRBD1. The V gene's germline CDR1 is SNHLY and CDR2 FYNNEI. This CDR3 has 16 residues. V was pared by 5 bases and J by 6 bases, with 14 bases of the junction left unmatched. The CDR3 is CASSPPDRAGIPEAFF. The CDR3 DNA follows: TGTGCCAGCAGTCCACCGGACAGGGCGGGAATCCCTGAAGCTTTCTTT.